Below are 6 T cell receptor beta chains sequenced from a single sample in a study of T cell responses to AZD1222 COVID-19 vaccine. This table comes from immunoSEQ multiplex PCR, and its TCRdb copy is limited to in-frame clones, with some not included. The sample carries 90,000 to 120,000 clones, around 94% recorded once. The sequenced sample was peripheral blood, obtained on day 0 of AZD1222 vaccination. Every receptor here comes from an adult in good health.

The chain recombines TRBV19 with TRBJ1-1; D unclear. CDR3 length: 13 residues. The ends were cut back, 7 bases at V and 0 bases at J, with 9 bases in the middle. Germline V gene sequence: CDR1 LNHDA, CDR2 SQIVND (reference sequence). Written as DNA, the CDR3 is TGTGCCAGTACCTTTTCGGTGAACACTGAAGCTTTCTTT. This translates into CASTFSVNTEAFF. The full variable domain, in which reference TRBV19 and TRBJ1-1 provide the parts outside the CDR3, is DGGITQSPKYLFRKEGQNVTLSCEQNLNHDAMYWYRQDPGQGLRLIYYSQIVNDFQKGDIAEGYSVSREKKESFPLTVTSAQKNPTAFYLCASTFSVNTEAFFGQGTRLTVV.

This clone has a single count. V usage is TRBV12-3 or TRBV12-4 and J usage is TRBJ2-2; no reliable D call. Trimming left V 3 bases short and J 1 base short, with 3 bases between. The CDR3 is 13 residues long. The CDR3 bases are TGTGCCAGCAGTTTGGAGAACACCGGGGAGCTGTTTTTT. Amino acids: CASSLENTGELFF.

This rearrangement joins TRBV16 to TRBJ1-4; D not certain. Germline V lookup: CDR1 KGHSY, CDR2 FQNENV. This CDR3 has 15 amino acids. Trimming pared 0 bases from V and 6 bases from J, leaving 11 bases between. DNA for the CDR3: TGTGCCAGCAGCCAATCCGTAGGGCGGGATGAAAAACTGTTTTTT. This sequence encodes CASSQSVGRDEKLFF.

The chain has TRBV5-5 and TRBJ1-3; D is unclear. This CDR3 has 15 amino acids. V gave up 2 bases and J gave up 0 bases, with 9 bases separating them. Germline assignment: CDR1 SGHKS and CDR2 YYEKEE (reference sequence). CDR3 sequence reads: CASSFRTGSGNTIYF. As DNA, the CDR3 is TGTGCCAGCAGCTTTAGGACGGGCTCTGGAAACACCATATATTTT. The whole variable domain, filled in from reference TRBV5-5 and TRBJ1-3, reads DAGVTQSPTHLIKTRGQQVTLRCSPISGHKSVSWYQQVLGQGPQFIFQYYEKEERGRGNFPDRFSARQFPNYSSELNVNALLLGDSALYLCASSFRTGSGNTIYFGEGSWLTVV.

V and J are TRBV9 and TRBJ1-1, with unresolved D. This CDR3 region has 11 residues. Trimming stripped 6 bases from V and 1 base from J, with 4 bases between. Germline assignment: CDR1 SGDLS and CDR2 YYNGEE. In DNA form, the CDR3 reads TGTGCCAGCAAGGGGAACACTGAAGCTTTCTTT. It encodes CASKGNTEAFF.

The J gene is TRBJ2-1, the V gene TRBV7-9; D could derive from TRBD1 or TRBD2 (6 bases each). From germline, CDR1 is SEHNR and CDR2 FQNEAQ (reference sequence). V was pared by 1 base and J by 13 bases, with 14 bases between. CDR3 length: 13 residues. The CDR3 loop is CASSLGSGGGQFF. The CDR3 nucleotides are TGTGCCAGCAGCTTAGGGTCCGGGGGCGGACAGTTCTTC. The variable domain in full, completed from reference TRBV7-9 and TRBJ2-1, reads DTGVSQNPRHKITKRGQNVTFRCDPISEHNRLYWYRQTLGQGPEFLTYFQNEAQLEKSRLLSDRFSAERPKGSFSTLEIQRTEQGDSAMYLCASSLGSGGGQFFGPGTRLTVL.